This TCR beta chain was identified in a study of cytomegalovirus exposure and HLA in healthy donors. This clone has just one count. Its antigen is not identified. V dropped 4 bases and J dropped 8 bases, with 12 bases sitting between them. CDR1 is ENHRY, CDR2 SYGVKD, per germline. The CDR3 has 13 amino acids. Donors counted as nominally healthy when sampled, yet unrecorded immune exposures were likely. The study ran its PCR with 60 Vbeta and 13 Jbeta primers. Repertoires were generated with immunoSEQ multiplex PCR, while TCRdb's copy carries only in-frame clones and drops some. The table lists tens of thousands of clones, under 85% of them singletons. Whole-study results and caveats: Three chains linked to CMV were shown in vitro to be specific for CMV antigens. Later analysis showed most CMV-associated TCR beta chains appearing HLA-restricted. In a later analysis, a genetic analysis reported fewer productive-TCR N-insertions in an Asian-associated ancestry cluster than the cohort average.

What was sequenced was PBMCs. The sequence came from a male donor in good health and CMV-seronegative. The chain recombines TRBV10-3 with TRBJ1-5; D remains unclear. CDR3: CAISGGVAEPQHF. In nucleotides, the CDR3 is TGTGCCATCAGTGGCGGGGTCGCGGAGCCCCAGCATTTT.